The 28 T cell receptor beta chains below all came from one sample that was sequenced in a study of human CD8 memory T cell subsets. UMI-labeled 5' RACE produced the TCR beta libraries. TCRdb re-called the 5' RACE reads and gives one entry per CDR3 protein, without DNA. The sample holds 19,000 or so distinct CDR3 sequences. The sequenced material came from CD8+ stem-like memory T cells (TSCM and TCM) sorted from PBMCs. The subset is: stem-like memory CD8 T cells (TSTEM), CCR7+ PD-1- TIGIT-. The source is a human donor in good health.

The rearrangement links TRBV6-5 to TRBJ2-2; TCRdb selects TRBD1, and the lack of DNA leaves this call unchecked. The CDR3 spans 17 residues. Germline loops: CDR1 MNHEY, CDR2 SVGAGI. The CDR3 protein is CASSPQLIGGNTGELFF.

This chain connects TRBV7-3 to TRBJ2-7. Germline V gene sequence: CDR1 SGHTA, CDR2 FQGTGA. CDR3 size: 15 residues. This chain's CDR3 is CASSLGVSSTYEQYF. Complete variable domain (other parts from reference TRBV7-3 and TRBJ2-7): GAGVSQTPSNKVTEKGKYVELRCDPISGHTALYWYRQSLGQGPEFLIYFQGTGAADDSGLPNDRFFAVRPEGSVSTLKIQRTERGDSAVYLCASSLGVSSTYEQYFGPGTRLTVT.

This CDR3 is CASKRSTEAFF. This chain connects TRBV28 to TRBJ1-1. Germline CDR1 MDHEN, CDR2 SYDVKM. The CDR3 extends over 11 amino acids.

V gene TRBV5-5 combines with J gene TRBJ2-1; TCRdb names TRBD2, which stays unverified in the absence of DNA. Germline loops: CDR1 SGHKS, CDR2 YYEKEE (reference sequence). The CDR3 consists of 14 residues. This CDR3 reads CASSLVAGGYEQFF.

By frequency, this clonotype is medium-sized (0.01 to 0.1%). This sequence joins TRBV7-8 and TRBJ2-7; TCRdb names TRBD2, which stays unverified in the absence of DNA. Germline values: CDR1 SGHVS, CDR2 FQNEAQ. The CDR3 spans 14 residues. The CDR3 is CASSLVGGSGEQYF.

This rearrangement joins TRBV5-1 to TRBJ2-7; TCRdb picks TRBD2, but there is no DNA to check that call. CDR3 length equals 13 residues. Germline V gene data show CDR1 as SGHRS and CDR2 as YFSETQ. Here the CDR3 reads CASRRETVDEQYF.

This chain uses TRBV7-6 with TRBJ2-2. The germline gives CDR1 SGHVS, CDR2 FNYEAQ. The CDR3 sequence is 12 residues long. The CDR3 here is CASSLIPGELFF.

This chain joins TRBV19 and TRBJ1-1; as DNA is missing, the TRBD1 call by TCRdb cannot be tested. The CDR3 covers 13 residues. Germline V gene sequence: CDR1 LNHDA, CDR2 SQIVND (reference sequence). The CDR3 is CASRPGGATEAFF.

The chain has TRBV20-1 and TRBJ2-7; without DNA, the TCRdb call of TRBD1 cannot be checked. The CDR3 runs to 16 residues. The germline V gene encodes CDR1 DFQATT and CDR2 SNEGSKA (reference sequence). CDR3 sequence reads: CSARDLFAGARYEQYF.

The J gene is TRBJ2-5, the V gene TRBV28; TCRdb proposes TRBD1, but this gene call is untestable without DNA. Germline V CDR1 and CDR2: MDHEN, SYDVKM. There are 21 residues in the CDR3. CDR3: CASSFSHVPGQVTTDQETQYF.

The chain joins TRBV4-1 to TRBJ1-1; the D gene TCRdb calls, TRBD1, cannot be checked with no DNA. The CDR3 extends over 16 amino acids. Germline CDR1 MGHRA, CDR2 YSYEKL. The CDR3 sequence is CASSPSPGDDSGKAFF.

The chain links TRBV28 to TRBJ2-1; TCRdb indicates TRBD2, and absent DNA this call remains unverified. The CDR3 runs to 14 residues. Germline CDR1 reads MDHEN; CDR2 reads SYDVKM. CDR3 protein: CASSFRGRGNEQFF.

The chain recombines TRBV7-6 with TRBJ2-2; TCRdb's assignment of TRBD1 cannot be checked, as there is no DNA. This CDR3 region has 12 residues. Germline V gene data show CDR1 as SGHVS and CDR2 as FNYEAQ. CDR3 loop: CASLSGAGELFF.

V and J are TRBV6-2 or TRBV6-3 and TRBJ1-1. The CDR3 has 13 residues. Germline CDR1 is MNHEY and CDR2 is SVGEGT. CDR3 sequence reads: CASRVGLGTEAFF.

The rearrangement uses TRBV7-3 and TRBJ2-2; TCRdb lists TRBD2, though no DNA is available to test this call. CDR1 is SGHTA, CDR2 FQGTGA, per germline. The CDR3 length is 17 residues. CDR3 sequence: CASSATMTSPGTGELFF.

The chain recombines TRBV2 with TRBJ2-3; the TCRdb call, TRBD2, lacks DNA for checking. CDR1 and CDR2 (germline): SNHLY, FYNNEI. This CDR3 region has 15 residues. This CDR3 reads CASSETGFEGDTQYF.

This chain links TRBV19 with TRBJ1-2; TCRdb names TRBD1, which stays unverified in the absence of DNA. Germline CDR1 LNHDA, CDR2 SQIVND (reference sequence). The CDR3 contains 14 residues. The CDR3 protein is CASSPGDGDYGYTF. Using reference TRBV19 and TRBJ1-2 for the parts outside the CDR3, the full variable domain is DGGITQSPKYLFRKEGQNVTLSCEQNLNHDAMYWYRQDPGQGLRLIYYSQIVNDFQKGDIAEGYSVSREKKESFPLTVTSAQKNPTAFYLCASSPGDGDYGYTFGSGTRLTVV.

The V and J genes are TRBV12-3 or TRBV12-4 and TRBJ1-2; the D gene TCRdb calls, TRBD1, cannot be checked with no DNA. This CDR3 has 14 residues. This chain's CDR3 is CASSHDRGRSGYTF.

V usage is TRBV15 and J usage is TRBJ2-7. Germline CDR1 is LNHNV and CDR2 is YYDKDF (reference sequence). The CDR3 spans 14 residues. The CDR3 protein is CATSSAMDSSGQYF.

This chain connects TRBV6-2 or TRBV6-3 to TRBJ2-7; the D call from TCRdb, TRBD2, cannot be confirmed without DNA. This CDR3 region has 13 residues. CDR1 is MNHEY and CDR2 is SVGEGT in the germline V gene. Here the CDR3 reads CASSRTSSYEQYF.

The CDR3 region is CASSPRTDNEQFF. The chain is built from TRBV4-3 and TRBJ2-1; TCRdb lists TRBD1, though no DNA is available to test this call. The CDR3 loop spans 13 amino acids. The germline gives CDR1 LGHNA, CDR2 YSLEER.

V gene TRBV5-6 combines with J gene TRBJ2-3; the TRBD1 assignment by TCRdb is unverifiable without DNA. The length of the CDR3 is 15 residues. Germline CDR1 reads SGHDT; CDR2 reads YYEEEE. The CDR3 here is CASSLETGGTDTQYF.

Frequency places this clonotype as medium-sized. The V gene is TRBV7-6, the J gene TRBJ2-2; TCRdb names TRBD1, which stays unverified in the absence of DNA. The CDR3 covers 15 residues. Germline V CDR1 and CDR2: SGHVS, FNYEAQ. The CDR3: CASSLYAGASGELFF. Complete variable domain (other parts from reference TRBV7-6 and TRBJ2-2): GAGVSQSPRYKVTKRGQDVALRCDPISGHVSLYWYRQALGQGPEFLTYFNYEAQQDKSGLPNDRFSAERPEGSISTLTIQRTEQRDSAMYRCASSLYAGASGELFFGEGSRLTVL.

This chain uses TRBV24-1 with TRBJ1-1; TCRdb lists TRBD1, though no DNA is available to test this call. Germline assignment: CDR1 KGHDR and CDR2 SFDVKD. The CDR3 consists of 16 residues. The CDR3: CATSGPGTGSRTEAFF.

This chain connects TRBV5-4 to TRBJ2-4; lacking DNA, the TRBD2 call made by TCRdb goes unchecked. The CDR3 totals 14 residues. Germline values: CDR1 SGHNT, CDR2 YYREEE (reference sequence). CDR3 loop: CASSFEGGMDIQYF.

The genes are TRBV2 and TRBJ2-3; there is no DNA to check the TCRdb D call of TRBD1. Germline V gene lookup returns CDR1 SNHLY and CDR2 FYNNEI. This CDR3 has 15 amino acids. The CDR3 is CASSDSRGETDTQYF.

The V and J genes are TRBV7-9 and TRBJ2-1; the D gene TCRdb calls, TRBD2, cannot be checked with no DNA. This CDR3 contains 16 residues. Germline V gene data show CDR1 as SEHNR and CDR2 as FQNEAQ (reference sequence). CDR3: CASSLVSGLAGDEQFF.

The gene calls are TRBV5-3 and TRBJ2-4; lacking DNA, the TRBD2 call made by TCRdb goes unchecked. TRBV5-3 belongs to the ORF category, with a function that is uncertain. CDR3 length equals 18 residues. CDR3 in amino acids: CARSTDNLPTLAKNIQYF.